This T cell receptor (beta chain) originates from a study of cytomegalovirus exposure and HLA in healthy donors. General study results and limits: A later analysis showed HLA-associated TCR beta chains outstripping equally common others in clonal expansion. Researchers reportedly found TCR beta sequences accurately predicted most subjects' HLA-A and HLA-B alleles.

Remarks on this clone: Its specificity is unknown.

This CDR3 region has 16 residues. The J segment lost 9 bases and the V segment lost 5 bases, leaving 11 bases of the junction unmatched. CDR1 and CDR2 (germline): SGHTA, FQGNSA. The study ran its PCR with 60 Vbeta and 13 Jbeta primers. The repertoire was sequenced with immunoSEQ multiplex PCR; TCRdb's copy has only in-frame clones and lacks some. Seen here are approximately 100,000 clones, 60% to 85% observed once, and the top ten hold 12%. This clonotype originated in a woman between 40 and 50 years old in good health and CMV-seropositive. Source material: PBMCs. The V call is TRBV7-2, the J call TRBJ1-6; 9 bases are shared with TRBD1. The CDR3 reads CASSPTVGQGFSPLHF. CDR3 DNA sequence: TGTGCCAGCAGCCCAACCGTGGGACAGGGATTTTCACCCCTCCACTTT.